The clone carrying this TCR beta chain was found once. No antigen is known for it. V trimming: 6 bases; J trimming: 4 bases; junction bases outside the gene matches: 14. From germline, CDR1 is DFQATT and CDR2 SNEGSKA (reference sequence). The length of the CDR3 is 16 residues. This specimen comes from a study of vaccination and CD4 T cells after COVID-19. For the study at large: Each person enrolled got two BNT162b2 or mRNA-1273 vaccine doses. Each control culture was treated with a CEFX pool, an HIV-1 Nef pool, or no peptide.

Treatment noted: roughly 10-day PBMC culture with coronavirus spike peptide pools or control peptides (ViraFEST assay). These CD4+ T cells came from an unexposed donor, sampled before the COVID-19 pandemic (2011-2018). Before TCRs were sequenced, ViraFEST expanded antigen-specific T cells with peptide pools. The probes, which were SARS-CoV-2 S/N and four cold-coronavirus spikes, were applied to unexposed-donor CD4+ T cells, cells permitting. With the Oncomine TCR Beta short-read assay, DNA from cultured CD4+ T cells was sequenced. Cultured CD4+ T cells were the source of extracted genomic DNA. Using its own MiXCR run on the PCR reads, TCRdb lists one record per CDR3 protein. The data show about 9,000 distinct CDR3 sequences, 28% seen once.

The chain employs TRBV20-1 and TRBJ1-3; 8 bases map to TRBD1. Material: CD4+ T cells from blood, cultured in vitro. The sequence was collected from a human donor in good health. CDR3 in amino acids: CSAPDGNRGSGNTIYF. The CDR3 nucleotides are TGCAGTGCCCCAGATGGGAACAGGGGGTCGGGAAACACCATATATTTT.